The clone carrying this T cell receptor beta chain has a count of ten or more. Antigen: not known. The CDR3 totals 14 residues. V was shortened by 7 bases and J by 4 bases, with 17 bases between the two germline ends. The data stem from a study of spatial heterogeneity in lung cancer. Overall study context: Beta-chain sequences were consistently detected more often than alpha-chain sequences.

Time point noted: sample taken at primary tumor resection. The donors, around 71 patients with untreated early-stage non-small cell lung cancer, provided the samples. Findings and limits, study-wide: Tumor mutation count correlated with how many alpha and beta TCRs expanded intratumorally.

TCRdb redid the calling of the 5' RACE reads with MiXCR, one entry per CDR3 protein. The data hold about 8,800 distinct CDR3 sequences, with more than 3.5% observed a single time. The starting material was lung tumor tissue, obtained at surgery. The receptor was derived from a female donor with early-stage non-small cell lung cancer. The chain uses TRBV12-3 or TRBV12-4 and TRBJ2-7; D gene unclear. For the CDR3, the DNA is TGTGCCAGCACCCTTTCCGGCCTAGGATACGAGCAGTACTTC. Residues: CASTLSGLGYEQYF.